The T cell receptor beta chain described here comes from a study of radiation and T cells in renal cell carcinoma. V shed 2 bases and J 9 bases; nucleotides not matched to a gene: 5. CDR3 length: 14 amino acids. Per the germline V gene, CDR1 is SGHRS and CDR2 is YFSETQ. Study outcomes and limitations: Top tumor clonotypes rose in blood 2 weeks post-radiation, then contracted.

Using immunoSEQ multiplex PCR, the repertoire was profiled, and TCRdb retains in-frame clones only, with some absent. The sample holds some 130,000 clones, 75% to 85% seen once. Sample time point: blood 2 weeks post-SBRT. Treatment: 15 Gy SBRT to primary tumor, nephrectomy 4 weeks later. Radiation-treated patients gave blood at baseline, week 2 and week 4. The patient's renal cell carcinoma had clear cell pathology. As for this clone: Its antigen remains unknown.

Source: blood, taken from a patient whose treatment included radiotherapy and nephrectomy. The clonotype originates from a woman aged 55-69 years with renal cell carcinoma. The chain joins TRBV5-1 to TRBJ1-6; 7 nucleotides match TRBD1. The CDR3 DNA reads as TGCGCCAGCAGCTTTACAGGGGAAGGTTCACCCCTCCACTTT. Amino acids: CASSFTGEGSPLHF.